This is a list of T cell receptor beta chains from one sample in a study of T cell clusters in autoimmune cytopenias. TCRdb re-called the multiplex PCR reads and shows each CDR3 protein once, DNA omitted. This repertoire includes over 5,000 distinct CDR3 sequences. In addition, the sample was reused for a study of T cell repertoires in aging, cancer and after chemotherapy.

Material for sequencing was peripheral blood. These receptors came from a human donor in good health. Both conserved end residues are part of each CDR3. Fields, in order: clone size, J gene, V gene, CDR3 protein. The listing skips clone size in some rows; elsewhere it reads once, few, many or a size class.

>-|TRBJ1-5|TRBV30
CAWSVAGGDQPQHF
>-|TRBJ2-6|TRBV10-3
CATPQGTGANVLTF
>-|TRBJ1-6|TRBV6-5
CASSSTGVDSPLHF
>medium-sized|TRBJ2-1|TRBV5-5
CASSLGAADSFSYNEQFF
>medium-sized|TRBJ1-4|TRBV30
CAWSFITNEKLFF
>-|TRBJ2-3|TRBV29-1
CSVEGGAGSTDTQYF
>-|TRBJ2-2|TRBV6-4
CASREQTGTGAVELFF
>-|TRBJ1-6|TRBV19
CASSGQYSPLHF
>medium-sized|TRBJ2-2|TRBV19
CASIRGQGTTGELFF
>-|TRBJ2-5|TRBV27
CASSLTSGRGGETQYF
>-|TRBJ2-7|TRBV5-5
CASSFSGTPPTYEQYF
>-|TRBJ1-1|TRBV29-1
CSVCGVEGTEAFF
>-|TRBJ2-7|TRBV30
CAWSVGSGYEQYF
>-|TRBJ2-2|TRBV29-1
CSVRRLAGTGELFF
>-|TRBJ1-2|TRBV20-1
CSAKGAEGYGYTF
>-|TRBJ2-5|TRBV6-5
CASSYRTGGKAAQETQYF
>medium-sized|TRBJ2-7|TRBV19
CATWDRGLSEQYF
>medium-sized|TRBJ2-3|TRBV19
CASSHLQGADTQYF
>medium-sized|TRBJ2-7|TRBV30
CASWGQTYEQYF
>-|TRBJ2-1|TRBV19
CASSRRTGQSSYNEQFF
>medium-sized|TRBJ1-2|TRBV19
CASSASPGPNYGYTF
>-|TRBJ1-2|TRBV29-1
CSVDEGGQDGYTF
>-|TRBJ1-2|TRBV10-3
CAISESPSRYGYTF
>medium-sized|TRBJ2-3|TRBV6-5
CASSLDPTLGDTQYF
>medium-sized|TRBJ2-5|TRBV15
CATSRDRGRGETQYF
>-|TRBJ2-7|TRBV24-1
CATSEGSEQYF
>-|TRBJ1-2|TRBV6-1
CASIAPSLLYGYTF
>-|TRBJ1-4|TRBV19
CASSIMGGGPPTNEKLFF
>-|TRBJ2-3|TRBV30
CARGGSTDTQYF
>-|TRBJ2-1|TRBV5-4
CASSLRDGSYNEQFF
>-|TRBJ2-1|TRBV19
CASSWASGTSYNEQFF
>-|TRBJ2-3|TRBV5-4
CASSSPDTQYF
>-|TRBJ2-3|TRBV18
CASSPRLAGEGDTQYF
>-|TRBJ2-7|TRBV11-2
CASSHPLGRYEQYF
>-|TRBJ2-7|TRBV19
CASSIDLGLAWEQYF
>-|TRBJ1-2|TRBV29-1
CSVSPRAGYNYGYTF
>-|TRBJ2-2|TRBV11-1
CASSLRGLGTGELFF
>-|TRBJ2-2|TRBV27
CASSSGTGELFF
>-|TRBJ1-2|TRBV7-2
CASSFDSYYGYTF
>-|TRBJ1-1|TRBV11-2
CASSPRLRGGEAFF
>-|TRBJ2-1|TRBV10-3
CATGTSADEQFF
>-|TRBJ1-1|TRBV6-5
CASVDGALDTEAFF
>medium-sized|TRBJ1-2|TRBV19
CASSIDRKYGYTF
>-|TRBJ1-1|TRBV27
CASRLQGAGDGSEAFF